Detailed here is one T cell receptor beta chain. Its specificity is not known. Trimming took 0 bases from V and 5 from J, leaving 21 bases between them. CDR3 length: 17 amino acids. Germline V gene lookup returns CDR1 SGHTS and CDR2 YDEGEE. The data were obtained in a study of OX40 agonist ivuxolimab in advanced cancers. Across the study: It was permissible to have had prior anti-PD-1, anti-PD-L1 or anti-CTLA-4 therapy, and approximately 40% had some. Among those treated, three patients had partial responses, one with hepatocellular carcinoma and two with cutaneous melanoma.

Using immunoSEQ multiplex PCR, the repertoire was profiled, and TCRdb retains in-frame clones only, with some absent. The sample carries approximately 68,000 clones, more than 85% recorded once. Study-wide results and caveats: Fewer expanded clones were found on average in CD4+ than in CD8+ T cells. The 0.1-3.0 mg/kg partial responders had among the lowest clonal expansion.

The sample here was CD4+ or CD8+ T cells sorted from blood, taken in a trial of the OX40 agonist ivuxolimab. The clonotype comes from an adult with an advanced solid tumor such as melanoma, head and neck, liver or kidney cancer. The chain couples TRBV5-8 to TRBJ2-7; D may correspond to TRBD1 or TRBD2 (7 bases each). CDR3 in amino acids: CASSLAPGGELRDEQYF. The CDR3 region has the DNA TGTGCCAGCAGCTTGGCCCCAGGGGGGGAGTTGAGGGACGAGCAGTACTTC.